This T cell receptor (beta chain) was retrieved from a study of T-cell memory formation after mild COVID-19. TCRalpha and TCRbeta libraries used 5'RACE with constant-segment primers and UMIs. TCRdb reanalysed the 5' RACE reads using MiXCR and keeps one entry per CDR3 protein. In the table there are 68,000 or so distinct CDR3 sequences, around 15% of which are singletons. The material sequenced was PBMCs or a T cell subset sorted from them (not recorded which). This clonotype was obtained from an adult woman who had mild COVID-19 (a few samples of this study predate the infection). Cell type and time point are not known.

CDR3 sequence (DNA): TGCGCCAGCAGCTTGGGGGACTCAGGGGGCGACGAGCAGTACTTC. It yields the protein CASSLGDSGGDEQYF. The J gene is TRBJ2-7, the V gene TRBV5-1; 8 positions agree with TRBD1. CDR1 and CDR2 (germline): SGHRS, YFSETQ. V lost 0 bases and J lost 5; bases outside the gene matches: 7. CDR3 size: 15 residues. The whole variable domain, remainder taken from reference TRBV5-1 and TRBJ2-7, is KAGVTQTPRYLIKTRGQQVTLSCSPISGHRSVSWYQQTPGQGLQFLFEYFSETQRNKGNFPGRFSGRQFSNSRSEMNVSTLELGDSALYLCASSLGDSGGDEQYFGPGTRLTVT.